Each of the 24 T cell receptor beta chains below was sequenced from the same sample in a study of T cell responses to AZD1222 COVID-19 vaccine. TCRdb's copy holds only in-frame clones and misses some; the assay was immunoSEQ multiplex PCR. The clone table shows more than 110,000 clones, with the ten largest holding about 2.2%. Specimen: peripheral blood. The receptors derive from an adult in good health.

This chain uses TRBV10-1 with TRBJ1-1, with no clear D. CDR3 size: 15 residues. CDR1 and CDR2 (germline): WNHNN, SYGVQD (reference sequence). V lost 0 bases and J lost 5, with 13 bases in between. The CDR3 DNA reads as TGCGCCAGCAGTGAGTCGGGGAGTCTCTGGACTGAAGCTTTCTTT. Protein: CASSESGSLWTEAFF.

The J gene is TRBJ1-1, the V gene TRBV7-9, with TRBD1 matching 9 bases. V gave up 5 bases and J gave up 7 bases; unmatched junction bases: 5. Germline values: CDR1 SEHNR, CDR2 FQNEAQ (reference sequence). The CDR3 totals 13 residues. The CDR3 region is CASSTGGGDEAFF. CDR3 sequence (DNA): TGTGCCAGCAGCACAGGGGGCGGAGATGAAGCTTTCTTT.

The rearrangement uses TRBV24-1 and TRBJ2-1, with 7 bases matching TRBD1. Germline V gene sequence: CDR1 KGHDR, CDR2 SFDVKD. This CDR3 comprises 14 residues. The J segment lost 6 bases and the V segment lost 4 bases, leaving 5 bases of the junction unmatched. The CDR3 nucleotides are TGTGCCACCAGTGACCCCGGGACAGCCAATGAGCAGTTCTTC. It specifies CATSDPGTANEQFF.

This chain links TRBV24-1 with TRBJ1-1; 7 bases line up with TRBD1. The CDR3 extends over 17 amino acids. V lost 2 bases, J lost 5 bases, and 13 bases stayed unmatched. The V gene's germline CDR1 is KGHDR and CDR2 SFDVKD. CDR3 region: CATSDSIRTGSPTEAFF. The CDR3 DNA reads TGTGCCACCAGTGATTCAATACGGACAGGCTCCCCAACTGAAGCTTTCTTT.

The rearrangement uses TRBV5-6 and TRBJ1-1; D remains ambiguous. Per germline, CDR1 SGHDT and CDR2 YYEEEE. The germline V and J ends were trimmed by 4 bases and 3 bases, with 7 bases remaining between them. The CDR3 covers 12 residues. This chain's CDR3 is CASSRLDTEAFF. The CDR3 coding sequence is TGTGCCAGCAGCCGCCTAGACACTGAAGCTTTCTTT.

This chain uses TRBV6-1 with TRBJ1-5, with D unresolved. The CDR3 is 11 residues long. Trimming removed 3 bases at V and 6 bases at J, with 3 bases between. Germline V lookup: CDR1 MNHNS, CDR2 SASEGT. The CDR3 loop reads CASSDSQPQHF. The CDR3 nucleotides are TGTGCCAGCAGTGACAGTCAGCCCCAGCATTTT.

This chain connects TRBV9 to TRBJ1-6, with a possible D match to TRBD1 (6 bases). CDR1 SGDLS and CDR2 YYNGEE come from the germline V gene. V was trimmed by 4 bases and J by 9 bases, leaving 17 bases between them. This CDR3 is 15 amino acids long. CDR3 protein: CASSLGQTQSSPLHF. The CDR3 coding sequence is TGTGCCAGCAGCCTCGGACAGACCCAGAGTTCACCCCTCCACTTT.

The chain combines TRBV28 with TRBJ2-7; possible D gene TRBD2, 5 bases. CDR3 size: 14 residues. Trimming took 10 bases from V and 3 from J, leaving 19 bases between them. The germline gives CDR1 MDHEN, CDR2 SYDVKM. In DNA form, the CDR3 reads TGTGCCACCGACCGGAGGACCGAAATCTACGAGCAGTACTTC. Its translation is CATDRRTEIYEQYF.

This sequence joins TRBV25-1 and TRBJ1-1, with 10 bases matching TRBD1. The V segment lost 7 bases and the J segment 7 bases; nucleotides outside the gene matches: 9. This CDR3 contains 14 residues. Germline V lookup: CDR1 MGHDK, CDR2 SYGVNS. The CDR3 nucleotides are TGTGCCAGCATTAAGACAGGGGGCCTCTATGAAGCTTTCTTT. Its translation: CASIKTGGLYEAFF.

This sequence joins TRBV5-6 and TRBJ1-2; TRBD1 is a possible D gene (5 bases). The CDR3 has 16 residues. V lost 0 bases to trimming and J lost 1 base, with 13 bases between them. From germline, CDR1 is SGHDT and CDR2 YYEEEE. DNA for the CDR3: TGTGCCAGCAGCTTGGATTGGGGGGACTTTAACTATGGCTACACCTTC. The encoded protein is CASSLDWGDFNYGYTF.

The gene calls are TRBV13 and TRBJ1-1; D not resolved. Germline V gene sequence: CDR1 PRHDT, CDR2 FYEKMQ (reference sequence). CDR3 size: 13 residues. Trimming removed 3 bases from V and 2 bases from J, with 7 bases in between. The CDR3 coding sequence is TGTGCCAGCAGCTTGGCCCTTAACACTGAAGCTTTCTTT. Translated: CASSLALNTEAFF.

CDR3 region: CASSFRGRPHEQYF. The CDR3 coding sequence is TGTGCCAGCAGTTTCAGGGGGCGCCCGCACGAGCAGTACTTC. J is TRBJ2-7 and V is TRBV6-5; 8 positions agree with TRBD1. After removal of 4 bases from V and 5 bases from J, the junction contained 7 bases not matched to a gene. This CDR3 has 14 amino acids. The germline V gene has CDR1 MNHEY and CDR2 SVGAGI.

This rearrangement joins TRBV6-1 to TRBJ1-4, with D hard to call. Germline loops: CDR1 MNHNS, CDR2 SASEGT. This CDR3 region has 17 residues. V lost 0 bases, J lost 2 bases, and 13 bases lay in between. The CDR3 protein is CASSEAALHPTNEKLFF. The CDR3 bases are TGTGCCAGCAGTGAAGCAGCGCTCCATCCTACTAATGAAAAACTGTTTTTT.

The rearrangement uses TRBV11-3 and TRBJ1-1, with D possibly matching TRBD1 (5 bases). V was clipped by 5 bases and J by 3 bases, with 13 bases between them. Germline CDR1 SGHNT, CDR2 YENEEA. The CDR3 has 14 amino acids. The CDR3: CASSVGGVDTEAFF. The CDR3 region has the DNA TGTGCCAGCAGCGTCGGGGGGGTGGACACTGAAGCTTTCTTT.

V gene TRBV7-2 combines with J gene TRBJ2-3, with D unclear. The V end lost 1 base, the J end lost 0 bases, and 5 bases lay between the germline ends. The CDR3 sequence is 14 residues long. Germline lookup yields CDR1 SGHTA and CDR2 FQGNSA. The CDR3 DNA follows: TGTGCCAGCAGCTTAGAGACGAGCACAGATACGCAGTATTTT. Translating it yields CASSLETSTDTQYF.

A note on this clone: Different DNA sequences within this sample yield the same CDR3. This rearrangement joins TRBV30 to TRBJ2-7, with TRBD2 matching over 8 bases. This CDR3 has 13 residues. Germline CDR1 and CDR2: GTSNPN and SVGIG (reference sequence). V lost 5 bases, J lost 3 bases, and 6 bases stayed unmatched. CDR3 coding DNA: TGTGCCTGGCGGGGGGGCCCCCTCTACGAGCAGTACTTC. This encodes CAWRGGPLYEQYF.

The genes are TRBV5-6 and TRBJ1-1, with unresolved D. CDR1 is SGHDT, CDR2 YYEEEE, per germline. V lost 0 bases and J 3 bases, leaving 6 bases between the germline ends. The CDR3 is 13 residues long. Here the CDR3 reads CASSLARDTEAFF. The DNA for the CDR3 is TGTGCCAGCAGCTTGGCTCGGGACACTGAAGCTTTCTTT.

The chain couples TRBV19 to TRBJ1-6; 9 bases fit TRBD1. From germline, CDR1 is LNHDA and CDR2 SQIVND (reference sequence). V shed 3 bases and J 10 bases; nucleotides not matched to a gene: 7. This CDR3 has 15 amino acids. The CDR3 loop is CASSMDRGSESPLHF. The CDR3 bases are TGTGCCAGTAGTATGGACAGGGGCTCGGAGTCACCCCTCCACTTT.

The V gene is TRBV7-9, the J gene TRBJ2-1; TRBD2 aligns across 8 bases. This CDR3 region has 18 residues. Germline V gene data show CDR1 as SEHNR and CDR2 as FQNEAQ (reference sequence). Trimming removed 2 bases from V and 1 base from J; junction bases left unmatched: 10. DNA of the CDR3: TGTGCCAGCAGCTTAAGTCTAGCGGGTACGGGGTCCTACAATGAGCAGTTCTTC. This codes for CASSLSLAGTGSYNEQFF.

The gene calls are TRBV5-1 and TRBJ1-5, with D possibly being TRBD1 (6 bases). V dropped 4 bases and J dropped 7 bases, with 12 bases sitting between them. The CDR3 loop spans 13 amino acids. Germline CDR1 SGHRS, CDR2 YFSETQ. CDR3 DNA sequence: TGCGCCAGCAGCCTGGTAACAGGGCAGCCCCAGCATTTT. Encoded protein: CASSLVTGQPQHF.

To note about this clone: This specimen includes other DNA sequences encoding the same CDR3. The chain has TRBV5-6 and TRBJ1-3; D might be TRBD1 (5 bases). Trimming cost V 4 bases and J 0 bases, with 8 bases left between them. The CDR3 consists of 14 residues. Germline CDR1 is SGHDT and CDR2 is YYEEEE. The DNA for the CDR3 is TGTGCCAGCAGCACGAGGGGCTCTGGAAACACCATATATTTT. Translation gives CASSTRGSGNTIYF.

Regarding this clone: Other nucleotide sequences from this sample produce the same CDR3. CDR3 sequence: CASSTDRGRGYTF. CDR3 DNA sequence: TGTGCCAGCAGTACCGACAGGGGTCGTGGCTACACCTTC. V is TRBV12-3 or TRBV12-4 and J is TRBJ1-2; 8 positions match TRBD1. CDR3 length: 13 amino acids. Trimming cost V 5 bases and J 7 bases; bases outside gene matches: 6.

This CDR3 reads CASSLVRGNEAFF. Written as DNA, the CDR3 is TGTGCCAGCAGCTTAGTCCGGGGTAATGAAGCTTTCTTT. The chain is built from TRBV7-2 and TRBJ1-1; no clear D. The V end lost 1 base, the J end lost 7 bases, and 10 bases lay between the germline ends. The CDR3 contains 13 residues. The germline CDR1 and CDR2 sequences are SGHTA and FQGNSA.

The gene calls are TRBV7-9 and TRBJ2-1, with TRBD1 matching 7 bases. CDR1 and CDR2 (germline): SEHNR, FQNEAQ (reference sequence). The CDR3 runs to 13 residues. V was clipped by 5 bases and J by 6 bases; unmatched bases: 4. CDR3 nucleotide sequence: TGTGCCAGCAGCACTCCAGGGGGCAATGAGCAGTTCTTC. Amino acids: CASSTPGGNEQFF.